This TCR beta chain was captured by sequencing in a study of T cell changes during pregnancy in multiple sclerosis. V was trimmed by 10 bases and J by 6 bases, leaving 15 bases between them. Germline V gene sequence: CDR1 SNHLY, CDR2 FYNNEI. The CDR3 is 13 residues long. TCRdb keeps only in-frame clones here, not all; method: immunoSEQ multiplex PCR. The repertoire consists of tens of thousands of clones, with roughly 92% occurring once and the leading ten covering 0.35% to 0.45%. The chain employs TRBV2 and TRBJ1-4; D is unresolved. The receptor's source is a female donor in good health, enrolled as a control in a pregnancy study. The specimen comprised CD4+ T cells from peripheral blood mononuclear cells, sampled in the third trimester of pregnancy. As DNA, the CDR3 is TGTGCCACCGGCCTCCTGAGGGATGAAAAACTGTTTTTT. It specifies CATGLLRDEKLFF.